This T cell receptor (beta chain) was found in a study of blood T cell repertoires in COVID-19. In the study overall: The United States, Italy and Spain were the sources of the acute and convalescent COVID-19 samples. From T cells, B-cell-depleted T cells, or PBMCs came the material, which was cDNA or gDNA.

Trimming pared 8 bases from V and 5 bases from J, leaving 12 bases between. The CDR3 loop spans 12 amino acids. In the authors' workflow: Reference gene primer amplification yielded estimated nucleated cell counts. Generated by immunoSEQ multiplex PCR, the TCRdb table keeps only in-frame clones and is missing some. V, J and clone size are those of that table, while D and trimming were read from the DNA. The repertoire has under 300,000 clones, roughly nine tenths of them found once; the top ten carry approximately 2.2%. The TCR originated in a man aged 50 or older with acute or convalescent COVID-19. V usage is TRBV12-3 or TRBV12-4 and J usage is TRBJ1-2; D is possibly TRBD1 (6 bases). The material sequenced was peripheral blood. In DNA, the CDR3 is TGTGCCAGCGGGGGGGCCGGGTATGGCTACACCTTC. Its protein product is CASGGAGYGYTF.